The 14 T cell receptor beta chains listed next were all sequenced from one sample in a study of cytomegalovirus exposure and HLA in healthy donors. PCR was performed using 60 Vbeta and 13 Jbeta primers. Sequenced by immunoSEQ multiplex PCR; TCRdb stores in-frame clones only, minus some. This table has around 150,000 clones, around 75% appearing once. Sequenced material: PBMCs. The source is a man aged 18 to 30 in good health and CMV-seropositive.

This clone was recorded a few times. CDR3 sequence: CASSRGSTEAFF. As DNA, the CDR3 is TGTGCCTCCTCCCGGGGATCCACTGAAGCTTTCTTT. This chain connects TRBV7-9 to TRBJ1-1; D is unclear. V shed 11 bases and J shed 4 bases, with 14 bases lying between them. CDR3 size: 12 residues. CDR1 and CDR2 from the germline V gene are SEHNR and FQNEAQ (reference sequence).

V and J are TRBV6-5 and TRBJ1-2, with 8 nucleotides matching TRBD1. CDR1 and CDR2 (germline): MNHEY, SVGAGI. The CDR3 is made up of 12 amino acids. With 6 bases clipped from V and 7 bases from J, the junction kept 4 bases outside the gene matches. The CDR3 loop reads CASSRQGFGYTF. The CDR3 DNA sequence: TGTGCCAGCAGCCGACAGGGGTTTGGCTACACCTTC.

The J gene is TRBJ2-5, the V gene TRBV5-1; 11 positions agree with TRBD2. The J segment lost 7 bases and the V segment lost 5 bases, leaving 10 bases of the junction unmatched. Per germline, CDR1 SGHRS and CDR2 YFSETQ. The CDR3 covers 15 residues. The CDR3 DNA sequence: TGCGCCAGCAGTCGAATTAGCGGGAGGGCCGGGACCCAGTACTTC. It translates to CASSRISGRAGTQYF.

CDR3 coding DNA: TGTGCCAGCAGTGGGGTGTGGGGGGTGGGCACTGAAGCTTTCTTT. Protein product: CASSGVWGVGTEAFF. The chain combines TRBV6-1 with TRBJ1-1, with TRBD1 as a possible D gene (5 bases). In germline, CDR1 is MNHNS, CDR2 SASEGT. The ends were cut back, 4 bases at V and 4 bases at J, with 16 bases in the middle. The CDR3 has 15 residues.

CDR3 coding DNA: TGTGCCTCGAGGGTTTCGCGCCCCGCGAACACCGGGGAGCTGTTTTTT. Translated, it gives CASRVSRPANTGELFF. This chain connects TRBV27 to TRBJ2-2; perhaps TRBD2 as D (5 bases). This CDR3 spans 16 amino acids. Germline values: CDR1 MNHEY, CDR2 SMNVEV (reference sequence). V was shortened by 11 bases and J by 0 bases, with 19 bases between the two germline ends.

The chain couples TRBV28 to TRBJ1-5, with 7 bases identical to TRBD1. CDR3 length: 15 residues. V gave up 5 bases and J gave up 5 bases; unmatched junction bases: 9. The V gene's germline CDR1 is MDHEN and CDR2 SYDVKM. The CDR3 loop reads CASSHLDRDDQPQHF. In DNA form, the CDR3 reads TGTGCCAGCAGTCACCTAGACAGGGACGATCAGCCCCAGCATTTT.

CDR3 nucleotides: TGTGCCAGCTCACGGCAGGGGGCTCAGCCCCAGCATTTT. This encodes CASSRQGAQPQHF. The chain carries TRBV18 and TRBJ1-5; 8 bases are shared with TRBD1. V lost 4 bases, J lost 6 bases, and 2 bases stayed unmatched. The CDR3 runs 13 residues. The germline gives CDR1 KGHSH, CDR2 LQKENI.

This clone was detected many times. The chain joins TRBV19 to TRBJ2-1; 7 nucleotides align to TRBD1. Germline V gene lookup returns CDR1 LNHDA and CDR2 SQIVND (reference sequence). CDR3 length: 15 amino acids. The junction had 14 bases not matched to a gene; V was cut back by 4 bases and J by 11 bases. The CDR3 spells CASSSTGEPLPKQFF. The CDR3 nucleotides read TGTGCCAGTAGTAGTACAGGGGAACCCCTTCCTAAGCAGTTCTTC. Drawing the rest from reference TRBV19 and TRBJ2-1, the complete variable domain is DGGITQSPKYLFRKEGQNVTLSCEQNLNHDAMYWYRQDPGQGLRLIYYSQIVNDFQKGDIAEGYSVSREKKESFPLTVTSAQKNPTAFYLCASSSTGEPLPKQFFGPGTRLTVL.

Comments on this clone: The germline gene is not matched at one end of the junction; a read error may be the cause. The chain combines TRBV7-9 with TRBJ2-1, with D uncertain. CDR1 SEHNR and CDR2 FQNEAQ come from the germline V gene (reference sequence). This CDR3 region has 12 residues. The CDR3 DNA is TGTTCCAGCAGCTTAGACACCAATGAGCAGTTCTTC. It is translated as CSSSLDTNEQFF.

The rearrangement links TRBV5-1 to TRBJ1-4, with TRBD1 identical over 7 bases. This CDR3 is 15 amino acids long. Germline V gene sequence: CDR1 SGHRS, CDR2 YFSETQ. V lost 4 bases to trimming and J lost 0 bases; unmatched junction nucleotides: 3. In DNA, the CDR3 is TGCGCCAGCAGCCTTGGACAGGCAACTAATGAAAAACTGTTTTTT. Protein product: CASSLGQATNEKLFF.

This chain connects TRBV4-1 to TRBJ1-4; D call uncertain. V was trimmed by 2 bases and J by 0 bases, leaving 13 bases between them. The CDR3 has 17 residues. CDR1 MGHRA and CDR2 YSYEKL come from the germline V gene. The DNA of the CDR3 is TGCGCCAGCAGCCAACTCCCCGTCGGTCCAACTAATGAAAAACTGTTTTTT. Residues: CASSQLPVGPTNEKLFF.

The V call is TRBV28, the J call TRBJ2-3; 7 bases map to TRBD1. The CDR3 is 16 amino acids. The germline V gene encodes CDR1 MDHEN and CDR2 SYDVKM. The V and J ends lost 6 bases and 2 bases, in that order; junction bases with no gene match: 11. This chain's CDR3 is CASSQSRDSFTDTQYF. The CDR3 DNA sequence: TGTGCCAGCAGCCAATCCAGGGACAGCTTCACAGATACGCAGTATTTT.

The sample holds one count of this clone. The chain couples TRBV11-2 to TRBJ2-3; 12 nucleotides agree with TRBD2. V shed 2 bases, J shed 4 bases, and the junction held 4 bases outside the gene matches. This CDR3 spans 16 amino acids. Per the germline V gene, CDR1 is SGHAT and CDR2 is FQNNGV. The CDR3 DNA follows: TGTGCCAGCAGCTTATCACTAGCGGGAGGTTCAGATACGCAGTATTTT. It translates to CASSLSLAGGSDTQYF.

This clone was seen repeatedly, ten times or more. J is TRBJ1-5 and V is TRBV2; the D is unclear. There are 14 residues in the CDR3. The germline V gene encodes CDR1 SNHLY and CDR2 FYNNEI. With 1 base removed from V and 5 bases from J, the gap between germline ends came to 9 bases. This CDR3 is CASSEGEGYQPQHF. The DNA for the CDR3 is TGTGCCAGCAGTGAAGGGGAGGGTTATCAGCCCCAGCATTTT. The full variable domain, completed using reference TRBV2 and TRBJ1-5, is EPEVTQTPSHQVTQMGQEVILRCVPISNHLYFYWYRQILGQKVEFLVSFYNNEISEKSEIFDDQFSVERPDGSNFTLKIRSTKLEDSAMYFCASSEGEGYQPQHFGDGTRLSIL.